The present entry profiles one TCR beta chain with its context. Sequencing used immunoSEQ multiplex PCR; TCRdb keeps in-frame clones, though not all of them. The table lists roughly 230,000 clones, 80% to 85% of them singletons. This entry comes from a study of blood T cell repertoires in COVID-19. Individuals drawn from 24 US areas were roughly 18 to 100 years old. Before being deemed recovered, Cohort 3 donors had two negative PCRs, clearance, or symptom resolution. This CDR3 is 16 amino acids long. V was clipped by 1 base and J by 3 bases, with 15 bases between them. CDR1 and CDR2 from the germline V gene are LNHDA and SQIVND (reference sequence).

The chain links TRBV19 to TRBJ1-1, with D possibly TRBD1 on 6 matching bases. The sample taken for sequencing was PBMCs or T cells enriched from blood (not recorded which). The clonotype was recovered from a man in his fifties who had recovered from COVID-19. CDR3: CASSIGTVMGYTEAFF. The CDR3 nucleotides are TGTGCCAGTAGTATAGGGACAGTGATGGGGTACACTGAAGCTTTCTTT.